This T cell receptor (beta chain) was retrieved from a study of a mutant IDH1 vaccine in newly diagnosed glioma. Turning to the study itself: Eight vaccinations reached patients in weeks 1, 3, 5, 7, 11, 15, 19 and 23. First vaccine doses came 4-6 weeks after radiotherapy alone, or with temozolomide cycles. Sex among treated patients split roughly 60% male, about 40% female; mean age was about 43 years.

Trimming took 1 base from V and 8 from J, leaving 15 bases between them. CDR3 length: 15 amino acids. The germline CDR1 and CDR2 sequences are LGHNA and YNFKEQ. Clones were read by immunoSEQ multiplex PCR, and TCRdb kept only the in-frame ones, dropping some. This table holds roughly 51,000 clones, around 82% found once. Time point given: week 5, during vaccination. The study gave 300 ug of mutant IDH1 20-mer peptide per vaccine dose, with topical imiquimod. The astrocytomas were IDH1-mutant, ATRX-negative, and WHO grade 3 or 4. Worth noting for this clone: What it binds is not known.

The V call is TRBV4-2, the J call TRBJ2-1; a possible D gene is TRBD2 (6 bases). This TCR was sampled from a woman younger than 30 with glioma. Some clones in this sample may be carry-over from other donors' samples. The source material was PBMCs, sampled from a glioma patient whose treatment included an IDH1 peptide vaccine. CDR3 nucleotide sequence: TGTGCCAGCAGCCAAGTCCAGGGAGGAGGGGATGAGCAGTTCTTC. This gives the protein CASSQVQGGGDEQFF.